One and the same sample provided the 24 T cell receptor beta chains below, sequenced in a study of cytomegalovirus exposure and HLA in healthy donors. The PCR employed 60 Vbeta primers together with 13 Jbeta primers. This table comes from immunoSEQ multiplex PCR, and its TCRdb copy is limited to in-frame clones, with some not included. The data contain about 180,000 clones, about 80% of them singletons. The specimen sequenced was PBMCs. All receptors derive from a man aged 18 to 29 in good health and CMV-seronegative.

This clone came up once. The rearrangement links TRBV5-1 to TRBJ2-2; 16 bases align to TRBD2. Germline-derived CDR1 and CDR2 are SGHRS and YFSETQ. Trimming at V came to 4 bases and at J to 8 bases, leaving 14 bases not matched to a gene. This CDR3 region has 19 residues. The CDR3 DNA sequence: TGCGCCAGCAGCCCGCGGCCAACCGGGACTAGCGGGAGGGGAGGGGAGCTGTTTTTT. Protein sequence: CASSPRPTGTSGRGGELFF.

CDR3 protein: CASSARDRGRHEQYF. As DNA, the CDR3 is TGTGCCAGCAGCGCACGGGACAGGGGGCGACACGAGCAGTACTTC. This chain connects TRBV9 to TRBJ2-7, with 12 bases aligning to TRBD1. This CDR3 is 15 amino acids long. Germline CDR1 is SGDLS and CDR2 is YYNGEE. Trimming took 3 bases from V and 5 from J; bases not matched to a gene: 6.

The chain employs TRBV7-2 and TRBJ2-1; 14 nucleotides agree with TRBD2. The J segment lost 4 bases and the V segment lost 6 bases, leaving 14 bases of the junction unmatched. The CDR3 runs to 19 residues. Per germline, CDR1 SGHTA and CDR2 FQGNSA. The CDR3 nucleotides are TGTGCCAGCAGTTCTCCAAAAAGACTAGCGGGGGGGCGATACAATGAGCAGTTCTTC. Protein: CASSSPKRLAGGRYNEQFF. Full variable domain (remainder filled in from reference TRBV7-2 and TRBJ2-1): GAGVSQSPSNKVTEKGKDVELRCDPISGHTALYWYRQSLGQGLEFLIYFQGNSAPDKSGLPSDRFSAERTGGSVSTLTIQRTQQEDSAVYLCASSSPKRLAGGRYNEQFFGPGTRLTVL.

The V and J genes are TRBV2 and TRBJ2-1, with 12 bases matching TRBD2. Germline V lookup: CDR1 SNHLY, CDR2 FYNNEI. The CDR3 loop spans 14 amino acids. The ends lost 6 bases at V and 9 bases at J; junction bases unmatched: 6. The CDR3 DNA reads TGTGCCAGCAGGGAGACTAGCGGGAGATCTGAGCAGTTCTTC. This translates into CASRETSGRSEQFF.

The CDR3 DNA sequence: TGTGCCAGCAGCCTTAAGACGGAGCACTATGGCTACACCTTC. As protein: CASSLKTEHYGYTF. The genes are TRBV7-9 and TRBJ1-2; D not resolved. The V gene's germline CDR1 is SEHNR and CDR2 FQNEAQ (reference sequence). Trimming left V 5 bases short and J 3 bases short, with 13 bases between. This CDR3 comprises 14 residues.

The rearrangement uses TRBV11-3 and TRBJ2-7; 10 bases line up with TRBD1. The CDR3 sequence is 13 residues long. With 8 bases clipped from V and 5 bases from J, the junction kept 6 bases outside the gene matches. Germline CDR1 reads SGHNT; CDR2 reads YENEEA. DNA for the CDR3: TGTGCCAGCCAGACCGGGACAGGGGACGAGCAGTACTTC. Its translation: CASQTGTGDEQYF.

This rearrangement joins TRBV4-3 to TRBJ1-2; possibly TRBD1 for D (6 bases). The V gene's germline CDR1 is LGHNA and CDR2 YSLEER. Between the trimmed V and J ends, which lost 1 base and 3 bases, there was a span of 15 bases. The CDR3 is 16 residues long. In DNA form, the CDR3 reads TGCGCCAGCAGCCAAGCGTTCGGGGACACCCACTATGGCTACACCTTC. It specifies CASSQAFGDTHYGYTF.

This clone was seen just once. This chain links TRBV4-3 with TRBJ1-1, with D tentatively TRBD1 (5 bases). The V end lost 3 bases, the J end lost 8 bases, and 16 bases lay between the germline ends. This CDR3 region has 14 residues. From germline, CDR1 is LGHNA and CDR2 YSLEER. The CDR3: CASSHVEGTLEAFF. The DNA of the CDR3 is TGCGCCAGCAGCCACGTAGAGGGGACTTTAGAAGCTTTCTTT.

This rearrangement joins TRBV29-1 to TRBJ2-3; D possibly corresponds to TRBD1 (5 bases). Germline V gives CDR1 SQVTM, CDR2 ANQGSEA. There are 11 residues in the CDR3. The V and J ends lost 7 bases and 2 bases respectively, with 7 bases between them. The CDR3 is CSGGYTDTQYF. CDR3 bases: TGCAGCGGGGGCTACACAGATACGCAGTATTTT.

The chain carries TRBV7-9 and TRBJ2-7; 9 positions agree with TRBD1. Germline V CDR1 and CDR2: SEHNR, FQNEAQ (reference sequence). The junction had 7 bases not matched to a gene; V was cut back by 2 bases and J by 5 bases. This CDR3 spans 15 amino acids. CDR3 residues: CASSLKQGAPHEQYF. Written as DNA, the CDR3 is TGTGCCAGCAGCTTAAAACAGGGGGCTCCTCACGAGCAGTACTTC.

V usage is TRBV27 and J usage is TRBJ2-1; 8 nucleotides match TRBD1. Germline V gene lookup returns CDR1 MNHEY and CDR2 SMNVEV (reference sequence). The V segment lost 2 bases and the J segment 11 bases; nucleotides outside the gene matches: 8. This CDR3 is 14 amino acids long. Here the CDR3 reads CASSLIPRTGKQFF. CDR3 coding DNA: TGTGCCAGCAGTTTAATCCCCCGGACAGGGAAGCAGTTCTTC.

This clone has a handful of counts. The chain has TRBV9 and TRBJ2-3, with D perhaps matching TRBD1 (6 bases). Between the trimmed V and J ends, which lost 5 bases and 0 bases, there was a span of 16 bases. The germline V gene encodes CDR1 SGDLS and CDR2 YYNGEE. The CDR3 runs 16 residues. In nucleotides, the CDR3 is TGTGCCAGCAGACTTTTTCAGGGGCACAGCACAGATACGCAGTATTTT. Translation gives CASRLFQGHSTDTQYF.

The chain is built from TRBV11-3 and TRBJ2-7, with a possible D match to TRBD2 (6 bases). The CDR3 has 14 residues. Germline V gives CDR1 SGHNT, CDR2 YENEEA. Trimming took off 3 bases at V and 3 bases at J, with 12 bases between the two ends. In nucleotides, the CDR3 is TGTGCCAGCAGCTTCGGTAGCGGCTACTACGAGCAGTACTTC. Encoded protein: CASSFGSGYYEQYF.

The rearrangement joins TRBV11-3 to TRBJ2-3; 8 bases line up with TRBD1. The germline CDR1 and CDR2 sequences are SGHNT and YENEEA. V was pared by 1 base and J by 6 bases, with 6 bases of the junction left unmatched. The CDR3 contains 15 residues. The CDR3 spells CASSLGTGTGDTQYF. The CDR3 DNA is TGTGCCAGCAGCTTAGGTACAGGGACAGGTGATACGCAGTATTTT.

V and J are TRBV30 and TRBJ1-1, with D unresolved. Germline lookup yields CDR1 GTSNPN and CDR2 SVGIG (reference sequence). V was pared by 3 bases and J by 0 bases, with 8 bases between. There are 13 residues in the CDR3. CDR3: CAWSYSLNTEAFF. The CDR3 nucleotides are TGTGCCTGGAGCTACTCCCTGAACACTGAAGCTTTCTTT.

The chain joins TRBV6-6 to TRBJ2-1, with D tentatively TRBD2 (6 bases). V was trimmed by 7 bases and J by 9 bases, leaving 19 bases between them. From germline, CDR1 is MNHNY and CDR2 SVGAGI (reference sequence). The CDR3 length is 14 residues. The CDR3 sequence is CASTRSTGEVEQFF. CDR3 sequence (DNA): TGTGCCAGCACCCGGAGCACGGGAGAAGTTGAGCAGTTCTTC.

The sample holds one count of this clone. V usage is TRBV7-8 and J usage is TRBJ2-3, with D tentatively TRBD1 (6 bases). CDR3 length: 14 residues. V lost 4 bases, J lost 2 bases, and 10 bases lay in between. Germline V gene sequence: CDR1 SGHVS, CDR2 FQNEAQ. The CDR3 coding sequence is TGTGCCAGCAGCTCCGGACAGATCACAGATACGCAGTATTTT. This sequence encodes CASSSGQITDTQYF.

The chain employs TRBV28 and TRBJ1-4, with 9 bases identical to TRBD1. With V trimmed by 3 bases and J by 8 bases, 7 bases remained unmatched. CDR1 and CDR2 (germline): MDHEN, SYDVKM. The CDR3 length is 15 residues. The CDR3 DNA is TGTGCCAGCAGTTTGACAGGGGGTAAAAGGGAAAAACTGTTTTTT. This gives the protein CASSLTGGKREKLFF.

This clone has only a few counts. This chain uses TRBV5-6 with TRBJ2-3; 12 bases are a match to TRBD2. CDR3 length: 14 residues. CDR1 is SGHDT, CDR2 YYEEEE, per germline. The V gene end was trimmed by 2 bases and the J gene end by 7 bases; junction bases not matched to a gene: 2. CDR3 nucleotides: TGTGCCAGCAGCTTAGGACTAGCGGGATATACGCAGTATTTT. Translating gives CASSLGLAGYTQYF.

The chain recombines TRBV27 with TRBJ2-1; D unresolved. The CDR3 covers 11 residues. The V end lost 8 bases, the J end lost 6 bases, and 8 bases lay between the germline ends. Germline loops: CDR1 MNHEY, CDR2 SMNVEV (reference sequence). The DNA of the CDR3 is TGTGCCAGCCTAAGTAGCAATGAGCAGTTCTTC. Protein sequence: CASLSSNEQFF.

The chain uses TRBV16 and TRBJ2-2, with a tentative D call TRBD2 (5 bases). The V end was cut by 2 bases, the J end by 3 bases, with 16 bases between. CDR3 length: 17 residues. Germline CDR1 and CDR2: KGHSY and FQNENV. The CDR3, as DNA: TGTGCCAGCAGCCAAGATTGGACTCTAGCCCACACCGGGGAGCTGTTTTTT. Amino acid sequence: CASSQDWTLAHTGELFF.

This clone has more than one count but fewer than ten. V usage is TRBV5-1 and J usage is TRBJ1-2; D remains ambiguous. Germline assignment: CDR1 SGHRS and CDR2 YFSETQ. V was trimmed by 4 bases and J by 6 bases, leaving 16 bases between them. The CDR3 length is 14 residues. The CDR3 reads CASSLYVRGHGYTF. DNA of the CDR3: TGCGCCAGCAGCCTTTACGTGCGGGGTCATGGCTACACCTTC.

The V gene is TRBV19, the J gene TRBJ1-2, with 7 bases that match TRBD1. CDR3 length equals 15 residues. The germline V gene has CDR1 LNHDA and CDR2 SQIVND (reference sequence). The J segment lost 8 bases and the V segment lost 5 bases, leaving 14 bases of the junction unmatched. The CDR3 sequence is CASSPLEGALWGYTF. The CDR3 coding sequence is TGTGCCAGTAGTCCCTTAGAGGGGGCCCTGTGGGGCTACACCTTC.

The V gene is TRBV2, the J gene TRBJ1-1, with D tentatively TRBD1 (5 bases). CDR1 is SNHLY, CDR2 FYNNEI, per germline. V lost 10 bases, J lost 5 bases, and 29 bases lay in between. The CDR3 spans 17 residues. Here the CDR3 DNA reads TGTGCCAACTACGCTACTCCGGGCCAGGGCTCTCGGACTGAAGCTTTCTTT. Amino acids: CANYATPGQGSRTEAFF.